What follows are 32 T cell receptor beta chains derived from one specimen sequenced in a study of glioma-infiltrating T cells after dendritic cell vaccination (dated by TCRdb to about 2016). Preparation of the library involved the immunoSEQ multiplex PCR assay. TCRdb mirrors the immuneACCESS table, restricted to in-frame sequences. Some clones are absent from its copies; in checked studies, under half trace to an unresolved V gene, and the reason for the others is unknown. The sample table contains 60,000 to 70,000 clones; only one count was recorded for 82% of them. Of the sample, over 8.5% falls within the top ten clones. The input for sequencing was blood, taken before dendritic cell vaccination. These receptors came from a human donor with glioblastoma.

The rearrangement links TRBV9 to TRBJ1-2, with unresolved D. The CDR3 is 14 amino acids. V lost 4 bases to trimming and J lost 6 bases, with 16 bases between them. CDR1 is SGDLS and CDR2 is YYNGEE in the germline V gene. CDR3 DNA sequence: TGTGCCAGCAGCACGTCTCTTGCGGCACATGGCTACACCTTC. Its translation: CASSTSLAAHGYTF.

The CDR3 DNA sequence: TGTGCCAGCAGCTTGGACAGCTCACGATCCTACGAGCAGTACTTC. Translated: CASSLDSSRSYEQYF. V is TRBV5-4 and J is TRBJ2-7, with D uncertain. V lost 0 bases and J lost 1, with 11 bases in between. In germline, CDR1 is SGHNT, CDR2 YYREEE (reference sequence). The CDR3 consists of 15 residues.

V is TRBV4-1 and J is TRBJ1-5; D gene unclear. Trimming removed 3 bases at V and 0 bases at J, with 9 bases between. The CDR3 length is 15 residues. Germline CDR1 is MGHRA and CDR2 is YSYEKL. The CDR3, as DNA: TGCGCCAGCAGCCAGCGGGCCCTTAGCAATCAGCCCCAGCATTTT. It specifies CASSQRALSNQPQHF.

The chain employs TRBV2 and TRBJ1-4; TRBD1 matches 8 bases. CDR3 length equals 13 residues. Per germline, CDR1 SNHLY and CDR2 FYNNEI. Trimming at V came to 5 bases and at J to 8 bases, leaving 4 bases not matched to a gene. The DNA for the CDR3 is TGTGCCAGCAGTAACACAGGGGGGGAAAAACTGTTTTTT. This translates into CASSNTGGEKLFF. Combining the CDR3 with reference TRBV2 and TRBJ1-4 gives the whole variable domain EPEVTQTPSHQVTQMGQEVILRCVPISNHLYFYWYRQILGQKVEFLVSFYNNEISEKSEIFDDQFSVERPDGSNFTLKIRSTKLEDSAMYFCASSNTGGEKLFFGSGTQLSVL.

The chain uses TRBV27 and TRBJ1-1; 9 bases line up with TRBD1. Germline V CDR1 and CDR2: MNHEY, SMNVEV (reference sequence). V dropped 5 bases and J dropped 1; count of bases not matched to a gene: 2. This CDR3 has 14 amino acids. The CDR3 spells CASSMGQGNTEAFF. DNA for the CDR3: TGTGCCAGCAGTATGGGACAGGGGAACACTGAAGCTTTCTTT.

This clone has just a few counts. The rearrangement links TRBV21-1 to TRBJ2-7; the DNA was not compared with TRBD2, the D call given in the table. TRBV21-1 is an annotated pseudogene. The CDR3 loop spans 14 amino acids. This chain's CDR3 is CASSKKAAVYEQYF. CDR3 in DNA: TGTGCCAGCAGCAAAAAGGCAGCGGTCTACGAGCAGTACTTC.

The chain carries TRBV5-8 and TRBJ2-1; 15 nucleotides align to TRBD2. In germline, CDR1 is SGHTS, CDR2 YDEGEE. CDR3 length: 18 amino acids. The trim removed 1 base at V and 2 bases at J, leaving 4 bases unmatched. The CDR3, as DNA: TGTGCCAGCAGCTTGATGGGACTAGCGGGGGGCGCCTACAATGAGCAGTTCTTC. This gives the protein CASSLMGLAGGAYNEQFF.

The chain employs TRBV4-1 and TRBJ1-6; D remains unclear. This CDR3 has 14 amino acids. Germline CDR1 is MGHRA and CDR2 is YSYEKL. Trimming took 4 bases from V and 8 from J, leaving 12 bases between them. The CDR3 nucleotides read TGCGCCAGCAGCCTTTACAGCTCGGATTCACCCCTCCACTTT. It specifies CASSLYSSDSPLHF.

In this sample, this clone turned up many times. V and J are TRBV4-1 and TRBJ2-1, with 9 positions matching TRBD2. The CDR3 has 15 residues. Germline V gene sequence: CDR1 MGHRA, CDR2 YSYEKL. The trim removed 1 base at V and 6 bases at J, leaving 4 bases unmatched. The CDR3 loop is CASSQGTSAGNEQFF. CDR3 coding DNA: TGCGCCAGCAGCCAAGGGACTAGCGCTGGCAATGAGCAGTTCTTC.

V gene TRBV27 combines with J gene TRBJ2-7; D is perhaps TRBD2 (6 bases). V was trimmed by 4 bases and J by 7 bases, leaving 17 bases between them. The CDR3 length is 14 residues. Looked up from germline, CDR1 is MNHEY and CDR2 is SMNVEV (reference sequence). CDR3 nucleotide sequence: TGTGCCAGCAGTTCCGGGACTCCCAACTCAGAGCAGTACTTC. Translated: CASSSGTPNSEQYF.

V gene TRBV7-9 combines with J gene TRBJ1-2; a possible D gene is TRBD1 (5 bases). The CDR3 extends over 15 amino acids. V was pared by 1 base and J by 12 bases, with 21 bases between. Germline-derived CDR1 and CDR2 are SEHNR and FQNEAQ (reference sequence). The CDR3 DNA sequence: TGTGCCAGCAGCTTAGAGTTCGGCAGGGCAGTAGTCGACACCTTC. This translates into CASSLEFGRAVVDTF.

This clone has a single count. V usage is TRBV2 and J usage is TRBJ1-1, with 7 bases lining up with TRBD1. Germline-derived CDR1 and CDR2 are SNHLY and FYNNEI. This CDR3 is built from 14 residues. V lost 10 bases to trimming and J lost 4 bases; unmatched junction nucleotides: 12. CDR3 DNA sequence: TGTGCCAACTGGGGGAGAGACAGGGCCACTGAAGCTTTCTTT. It codes for CANWGRDRATEAFF.

The gene calls are TRBV18 and TRBJ1-2, with TRBD1 matching over 7 bases. V trimming: 1 base; J trimming: 4 bases; junction bases outside the gene matches: 3. The CDR3 totals 14 residues. Germline V gene lookup returns CDR1 KGHSH and CDR2 LQKENI. CDR3 nucleotide sequence: TGTGCCAGCTCACCACAGGGACAGAGCTATGGCTACACCTTC. Protein product: CASSPQGQSYGYTF.

This rearrangement joins TRBV27 to TRBJ2-7, with D possibly TRBD2 on 5 matching bases. Trimming left V 0 bases short and J 2 bases short, with 17 bases between. CDR1 and CDR2 (germline): MNHEY, SMNVEV (reference sequence). This CDR3 has 17 amino acids. CDR3 sequence: CASSLSRGSGLPYEQYF. CDR3 coding DNA: TGTGCCAGCAGTTTATCAAGAGGGAGTGGCCTGCCCTACGAGCAGTACTTC.

This clone was counted between two and nine times. For the CDR3, the DNA is TGCGCCAGCAGCCGTGGGCAGGACAGGCCCTATGGCTACACCTTC. The encoded protein is CASSRGQDRPYGYTF. The V call is TRBV4-1, the J call TRBJ1-2, with 7 bases lining up with TRBD1. The CDR3 totals 15 residues. With 4 bases clipped from V and 4 bases from J, the junction kept 9 bases outside the gene matches. CDR1 is MGHRA, CDR2 YSYEKL, per germline.

The V gene is TRBV2, the J gene TRBJ1-1; the D gene is possibly TRBD1 (5 bases). CDR3 length: 14 amino acids. Per germline, CDR1 SNHLY and CDR2 FYNNEI. The V end was cut by 7 bases, the J end by 0 bases, with 12 bases between. CDR3 amino acids: CASTAGRVNTEAFF. The CDR3, as DNA: TGTGCCAGCACCGCGGGACGGGTGAACACTGAAGCTTTCTTT. Full variable domain (missing parts from reference TRBV2 and TRBJ1-1): EPEVTQTPSHQVTQMGQEVILRCVPISNHLYFYWYRQILGQKVEFLVSFYNNEISEKSEIFDDQFSVERPDGSNFTLKIRSTKLEDSAMYFCASTAGRVNTEAFFGQGTRLTVV.

The chain combines TRBV6-6 with TRBJ1-1, with D uncertain. CDR1 is MNHNY, CDR2 SVGAGI, per germline (reference sequence). The CDR3 loop spans 12 amino acids. V lost 6 bases, J lost 0 bases, and 5 bases lay in between. The CDR3 is CASRAMNTEAFF. CDR3 coding DNA: TGTGCCAGCAGGGCCATGAACACTGAAGCTTTCTTT.

This chain connects TRBV7-6 to TRBJ1-3; TRBD1 aligns across 7 bases. CDR1 and CDR2 from the germline V gene are SGHVS and FNYEAQ. The CDR3 length is 14 residues. With 6 bases clipped from V and 1 base from J, the junction kept 3 bases outside the gene matches. The CDR3 loop reads CASSNRGSGNTIYF. The CDR3 coding sequence is TGTGCCAGCAGTAACAGGGGTTCTGGAAACACCATATATTTT.

This chain links TRBV7-9 with TRBJ1-4; 7 bases align to TRBD1. There are 15 residues in the CDR3. CDR1 and CDR2 (germline): SEHNR, FQNEAQ (reference sequence). Trimming at V came to 4 bases and at J to 7 bases, leaving 9 bases not matched to a gene. CDR3 bases: TGTGCCAGCAGCTCCACAGGGGTGGTGACTGAAAAACTGTTTTTT. Its translation is CASSSTGVVTEKLFF.

This sequence joins TRBV6-1 and TRBJ2-7, with TRBD2 matching over 9 bases. V lost 0 bases to trimming and J lost 3 bases; unmatched junction nucleotides: 12. CDR1 is MNHNS, CDR2 SASEGT, per germline. CDR3 length: 18 residues. CDR3 protein: CASSEAPVVAGANYEQYF. The CDR3 region has the DNA TGTGCCAGCAGTGAAGCCCCGGTGGTAGCGGGGGCAAACTACGAGCAGTACTTC.

This clone has just one count. The genes are TRBV28 and TRBJ1-5, with a weak D call TRBD1 (6 bases). Trimming left V 5 bases short and J 5 bases short, with 13 bases between. CDR3 length: 14 residues. Looked up from germline, CDR1 is MDHEN and CDR2 is SYDVKM. The CDR3 DNA follows: TGTGCCAGCAGTAAACAGGGTTTGGATCAGCCCCAGCATTTT. As protein: CASSKQGLDQPQHF. The full variable domain, completed using reference TRBV28 and TRBJ1-5, is DVKVTQSSRYLVKRTGEKVFLECVQDMDHENMFWYRQDPGLGLRLIYFSYDVKMKEKGDIPEGYSVSREKKERFSLILESASTNQTSMYLCASSKQGLDQPQHFGDGTRLSIL.

J is TRBJ2-7 and V is TRBV28; 11 positions match TRBD1. Trimming took 6 bases from V and 4 from J; bases not matched to a gene: 11. Per the germline V gene, CDR1 is MDHEN and CDR2 is SYDVKM. The length of the CDR3 is 16 residues. CDR3 nucleotides: TGTGCCAGCAGCAAACAAGTCGGGACAGGGGGGTACGAGCAGTACTTC. Amino acid sequence: CASSKQVGTGGYEQYF.

The J gene is TRBJ1-1, the V gene TRBV7-2, with D possibly being TRBD1 (6 bases). The CDR3 is made up of 15 amino acids. Trimming shortened V by 3 bases and J by 6 bases, and 17 bases separated the two germline ends. Germline lookup yields CDR1 SGHTA and CDR2 FQGNSA. CDR3 loop: CASSFLPGATAEAFF. In DNA form, the CDR3 reads TGTGCCAGCAGCTTCCTTCCAGGGGCAACGGCTGAAGCTTTCTTT.

This sequence joins TRBV28 and TRBJ1-3, with D perhaps matching TRBD1 (5 bases). Trimming removed 3 bases at V and 3 bases at J, with 12 bases between. The length of the CDR3 is 15 residues. Per germline, CDR1 MDHEN and CDR2 SYDVKM. The CDR3 protein is CASSFGGDGGNTIYF. Written as DNA, the CDR3 is TGTGCCAGCAGTTTCGGAGGGGATGGTGGAAACACCATATATTTT.

The sample holds a few counts of this clone. V gene TRBV10-3 combines with J gene TRBJ2-2; 7 nucleotides line up with TRBD2. The germline V gene has CDR1 ENHRY and CDR2 SYGVKD. The trim removed 4 bases at V and 1 base at J, leaving 3 bases unmatched. This CDR3 contains 15 residues. CDR3 DNA: TGTGCCATCAGTGTGGTAGCGGGGAACACCGGGGAGCTGTTTTTT. It translates to CAISVVAGNTGELFF.

The gene calls are TRBV5-5 and TRBJ2-2; tentatively, D is TRBD1 (6 bases). Germline CDR1 reads SGHKS; CDR2 reads YYEKEE (reference sequence). The CDR3 covers 15 residues. V was clipped by 4 bases and J by 0 bases, with 10 bases between them. Written as DNA, the CDR3 is TGTGCCAGCAGCAATCAGGGGTCGAACACCGGGGAGCTGTTTTTT. It translates to CASSNQGSNTGELFF.

This chain joins TRBV6-1 and TRBJ1-3; no clear D. Germline assignment: CDR1 MNHNS and CDR2 SASEGT. This CDR3 is built from 12 residues. The ends were cut back, 9 bases at V and 1 base at J, with 7 bases in the middle. The CDR3 sequence: CASTTSGNTIYF. The CDR3 region has the DNA TGTGCCAGTACCACATCTGGAAACACCATATATTTT.

CDR3 protein: CASSDGQGLYNEQFF. In DNA, the CDR3 is TGTGCCAGCAGTGACGGACAGGGCCTCTACAATGAGCAGTTCTTC. J is TRBJ2-1 and V is TRBV2; 8 nucleotides agree with TRBD1. The CDR3 loop spans 15 amino acids. J lost 3 bases, V lost 3 bases, and 4 bases had no gene match. Germline values: CDR1 SNHLY, CDR2 FYNNEI.

The rearrangement uses TRBV28 and TRBJ2-7, with D tentatively TRBD2 (6 bases). The germline V gene encodes CDR1 MDHEN and CDR2 SYDVKM. V lost 2 bases to trimming and J lost 5 bases, with 13 bases between them. This CDR3 has 14 residues. CDR3 bases: TGTGCCAGCAGTTTACTCAGGGAGGCAGACGAGCAGTACTTC. Amino acids: CASSLLREADEQYF.

This clone was observed a handful of times. The chain is built from TRBV7-9 and TRBJ1-3; 8 bases align to TRBD1. The CDR3 has 14 residues. Germline V gene lookup returns CDR1 SEHNR and CDR2 FQNEAQ (reference sequence). V was clipped by 8 bases and J by 1 base; unmatched bases: 4. The CDR3 sequence is CASGRTGSGNTIYF. CDR3 DNA: TGTGCCAGCGGGCGGACAGGGTCTGGAAACACCATATATTTT.

The chain couples TRBV4-1 to TRBJ1-1; perhaps TRBD1 as D (6 bases). The CDR3 runs 15 residues. V lost 1 base and J lost 1, with 10 bases in between. The V gene's germline CDR1 is MGHRA and CDR2 YSYEKL. The CDR3 coding sequence is TGCGCCAGCAGCCAAGGTGACAGGCCGAACACTGAAGCTTTCTTT. Translating it yields CASSQGDRPNTEAFF.

The chain carries TRBV18 and TRBJ1-6; D gene ambiguous. The CDR3 runs 15 residues. Germline loops: CDR1 KGHSH, CDR2 LQKENI. Between the trimmed V and J ends, which lost 3 bases and 14 bases, there was a span of 20 bases. This CDR3 reads CASSPRHDTRQTLHF. CDR3 bases: TGTGCCAGCTCACCGAGACATGACACTCGTCAGACCCTCCACTTT.